The text below deals with one TCR beta chain. What it recognizes is unknown. This sample is drawn from a study of T cell repertoires in cytomegalovirus infection. Study in general: CMV infection and matching HLA type were both indicated by public TCR beta signatures.

TCRdb itself ran the reads through MiXCR, one entry per CDR3 protein. The top ten clones hold about an eighth of a sample with about 450,000 distinct CDR3 sequences, about a third of them seen once. Losses at the gene ends were 3 bases for V and 0 bases for J; bases not matched to a gene: 3. The CDR3 totals 17 residues. Study-wide findings and caveats: People with CMV and the relevant HLA were identified by cumulative public TCR beta family frequency. HLA-C-restricted CMV-specific TCR beta clonotypes were dominant in the ex vivo response.

V gene TRBV12-3 or TRBV12-4 combines with J gene TRBJ2-6; 9 bases line up with TRBD1. This receptor was taken from a human donor in good health (CMV status not recorded). Some clones in this sample may be carry-over from other donors' samples. Sequencing input: PBMCs. CDR3 bases: TGTGCCAGCAGTTTTGACAGGGGGAGCTCTGGGGCCAACGTCCTGACTTTC. Translated, it gives CASSFDRGSSGANVLTF.